This T cell receptor (beta chain) is drawn from a study of blood T cell repertoires in COVID-19. Libraries were prepared by immunoSEQ multiplex PCR; TCRdb keeps only in-frame clonotypes and omits some of them. Altogether about 260,000 clones are present, about 84% being singletons, with the ten largest covering around 2%. CDR3 size: 15 residues. From germline, CDR1 is SGHAT and CDR2 FQNNGV. J was trimmed by 3 bases and V by 5 bases; bases with no gene match: 7. The TCR was taken from a woman aged 50 to 60 who had recovered from COVID-19. What was sequenced was PBMCs or T cells enriched from blood (not recorded which). The chain has TRBV11-2 and TRBJ2-7, with TRBD2 identical over 10 bases. The CDR3, as DNA: TGTGCCAGCAGCAAGGTGGCTAGCGGGAGCTACGAGCAGTACTTC. It specifies CASSKVASGSYEQYF. The complete variable domain, with remaining parts taken from reference TRBV11-2 and TRBJ2-7, reads EAGVAQSPRYKIIEKRQSVAFWCNPISGHATLYWYQQILGQGPKLLIQFQNNGVVDDSQLPKDRFSAERLKGVDSTLKIQPAKLEDSAVYLCASSKVASGSYEQYFGPGTRLTVT.